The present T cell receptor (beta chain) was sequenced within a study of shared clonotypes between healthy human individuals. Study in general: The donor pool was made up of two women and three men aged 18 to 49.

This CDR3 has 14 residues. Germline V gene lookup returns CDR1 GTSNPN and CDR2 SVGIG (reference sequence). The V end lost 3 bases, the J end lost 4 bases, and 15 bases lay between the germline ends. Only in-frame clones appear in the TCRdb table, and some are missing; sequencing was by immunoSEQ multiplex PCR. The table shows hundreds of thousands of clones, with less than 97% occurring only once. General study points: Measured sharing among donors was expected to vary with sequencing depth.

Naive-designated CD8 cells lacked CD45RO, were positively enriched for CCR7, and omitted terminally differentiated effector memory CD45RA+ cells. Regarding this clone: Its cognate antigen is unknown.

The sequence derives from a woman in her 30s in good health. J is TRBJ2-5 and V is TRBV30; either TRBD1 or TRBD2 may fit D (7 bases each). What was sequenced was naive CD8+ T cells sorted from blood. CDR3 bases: TGTGCCTGGAGCGAACAGGGGAGGGTAGAGACCCAGTACTTC. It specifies CAWSEQGRVETQYF.